The 23 T cell receptor beta chains below were found in one sample sequenced in a study of resident and recirculating memory T cells in vitiligo. Sequencing was performed with immunoSEQ multiplex PCR; in TCRdb, only in-frame clones are kept and a portion is missing. The sample lists about 76,000 clones; 92% were seen once. The sample was blood. These receptors all stem from a male donor with vitiligo.

This chain connects TRBV6-5 to TRBJ2-3; unclear D gene. The CDR3 is made up of 14 amino acids. Germline V gives CDR1 MNHEY, CDR2 SVGAGI. The V end was cut by 7 bases, the J end by 2 bases, with 13 bases between. The CDR3 DNA reads as TGTGCCAGCACCACGCCCGGAGTCACAGATACGCAGTATTTT. It encodes CASTTPGVTDTQYF.

J is TRBJ1-4 and V is TRBV6-4; 7 positions agree with TRBD1. V dropped 0 bases and J dropped 8; count of bases not matched to a gene: 12. There are 17 residues in the CDR3. Germline V CDR1 and CDR2: MRHNA, SNTAGT. The CDR3 nucleotides are TGTGCCAGCAGTGACTCGTGGGCGGCAGGGGGGAGGGAAAAACTGTTTTTT. Amino acid sequence: CASSDSWAAGGREKLFF.

This clone was seen once. V usage is TRBV6-1 and J usage is TRBJ2-7, with TRBD2 identical over 11 bases. This CDR3 is built from 14 residues. Germline CDR1 reads MNHNS; CDR2 reads SASEGT. V was clipped by 6 bases and J by 3 bases; unmatched bases: 4. The CDR3 nucleotides are TGTGCCAGCAGGGGGACTAGCGGAGACTACGAGCAGTACTTC. Protein product: CASRGTSGDYEQYF.

A few counts support this clone. The V gene is TRBV28, the J gene TRBJ2-7; 10 nucleotides agree with TRBD2. Germline V gene data show CDR1 as MDHEN and CDR2 as SYDVKM. V lost 4 bases and J lost 5; bases outside the gene matches: 14. This CDR3 is built from 17 residues. The CDR3 DNA reads TGTGCCAGCAGTTATGGAGGGGGGAGCGGGAGGGCGAACGAGCAGTACTTC. Its protein product is CASSYGGGSGRANEQYF.

This clone was detected only once. The chain links TRBV4-3 to TRBJ2-7; 12 nucleotides align to TRBD2. CDR1 and CDR2 (germline): LGHNA, YSLEER. V was clipped by 1 base and J by 7 bases; unmatched bases: 5. The CDR3 is 15 amino acids. The DNA of the CDR3 is TGCGCCAGCAGCCAAGGGACTAGCGGGATGTGGGAGCAGTACTTC. Translating it yields CASSQGTSGMWEQYF.

The CDR3 loop is CASSLRGGSSYNEQFF. Written as DNA, the CDR3 is TGTGCCAGCAGCTTAAGGGGCGGGAGCTCCTACAATGAGCAGTTCTTC. The chain links TRBV7-3 to TRBJ2-1; 7 bases line up with TRBD2. The length of the CDR3 is 16 residues. Germline V gene lookup returns CDR1 SGHTA and CDR2 FQGTGA. Losses at the gene ends were 1 base for V and 0 bases for J; bases not matched to a gene: 3. Drawing the rest from reference TRBV7-3 and TRBJ2-1, the complete variable domain is GAGVSQTPSNKVTEKGKYVELRCDPISGHTALYWYRQSLGQGPEFLIYFQGTGAADDSGLPNDRFFAVRPEGSVSTLKIQRTERGDSAVYLCASSLRGGSSYNEQFFGPGTRLTVL.

The chain links TRBV13 to TRBJ1-2; D uncertain. V shed 0 bases and J shed 6 bases, with 17 bases lying between them. This CDR3 is built from 16 residues. Germline values: CDR1 PRHDT, CDR2 FYEKMQ (reference sequence). The CDR3 sequence is CASSLGRGGGRDGYTF. The CDR3 nucleotides read TGTGCCAGCAGCTTAGGGCGGGGTGGAGGGAGAGATGGCTACACCTTC.

The chain joins TRBV6-6 to TRBJ2-1; the match to TRBD2 covers 11 bases. In germline, CDR1 is MNHNY, CDR2 SVGAGI (reference sequence). The ends lost 5 bases at V and 9 bases at J; junction bases unmatched: 9. The CDR3 covers 15 residues. For the CDR3, the DNA is TGTGCCAGCAGTCGATCTAGCGGGAGGTCGGGTGAGCAGTTCTTC. Its protein is CASSRSSGRSGEQFF.

The sample holds one count of this clone. The chain has TRBV28 and TRBJ2-7; 8 bases match TRBD2. Germline CDR1 MDHEN, CDR2 SYDVKM. Trimming at V came to 3 bases and at J to 4 bases, leaving 5 bases not matched to a gene. This CDR3 is built from 14 residues. The CDR3 sequence: CASSFGGGTYEQYF. In DNA form, the CDR3 reads TGTGCCAGCAGTTTCGGGGGGGGGACATACGAGCAGTACTTC.

This sequence joins TRBV7-6 and TRBJ2-2, with TRBD2 matching 13 bases. Losses at the gene ends were 5 bases for V and 5 bases for J; bases not matched to a gene: 2. Germline CDR1 is SGHVS and CDR2 is FNYEAQ. The CDR3 runs to 15 residues. The CDR3 DNA sequence: TGTGCCAGCAGCCCGGGACTAGCGGGGACCGGGGAGCTGTTTTTT. Its translation is CASSPGLAGTGELFF.

The chain combines TRBV5-1 with TRBJ2-1, with 12 bases that match TRBD2. The V segment lost 8 bases and the J segment 0 bases; nucleotides outside the gene matches: 15. The germline V gene encodes CDR1 SGHRS and CDR2 YFSETQ. The CDR3 spans 19 residues. CDR3 residues: CASVTALLAGGSSYNEQFF. The CDR3 DNA sequence: TGCGCCAGTGTTACAGCTCTACTAGCGGGAGGTAGCTCCTACAATGAGCAGTTCTTC.

The genes are TRBV5-4 and TRBJ1-2, with D maybe TRBD1 (6 bases). V shed 2 bases and J shed 7 bases, with 12 bases lying between them. The CDR3 totals 13 residues. CDR1 and CDR2 (germline): SGHNT, YYREEE (reference sequence). For the CDR3, the DNA is TGTGCCAGCAGCTTCCAGGGAGGGGGTGGCTACACCTTC. Its protein is CASSFQGGGGYTF.

A note on this clone: Other DNA sequences in the same sample also yield this CDR3. The chain joins TRBV7-2 to TRBJ2-3; D is unresolved. Germline V gene sequence: CDR1 SGHTA, CDR2 FQGNSA. The CDR3 runs 13 residues. Trimming cost V 3 bases and J 3 bases, with 7 bases left between them. The CDR3 spells CASSFWRTDTQYF. The CDR3 DNA is TGTGCCAGCAGCTTTTGGCGGACAGATACGCAGTATTTT.

The CDR3 sequence is CASTPPRTEAFF. The CDR3 nucleotides read TGTGCCAGCACCCCCCCGAGGACTGAAGCTTTCTTT. The chain carries TRBV2 and TRBJ1-1; D not certain. The CDR3 runs 12 residues. Germline V gives CDR1 SNHLY, CDR2 FYNNEI. Between the trimmed V and J ends, which lost 7 bases and 5 bases, there was a span of 11 bases.

The chain combines TRBV4-1 with TRBJ1-1, with a tentative D call TRBD1 (6 bases). The CDR3 covers 15 residues. Germline V gene data show CDR1 as MGHRA and CDR2 as YSYEKL. With 3 bases removed from V and 4 bases from J, the gap between germline ends came to 15 bases. The CDR3 DNA sequence: TGCGCCAGCAGCCACCGAGGCAGGGGACGCACTGAAGCTTTCTTT. Translation gives CASSHRGRGRTEAFF.

The gene calls are TRBV4-2 and TRBJ2-1, with 7 bases aligning to TRBD2. V was clipped by 5 bases and J by 2 bases; unmatched bases: 9. Germline values: CDR1 LGHNA, CDR2 YNFKEQ. The CDR3 contains 16 residues. The CDR3 region has the DNA TGTGCCAGCAGCTTACGGAGCGGGACTGCCTACAATGAGCAGTTCTTC. It specifies CASSLRSGTAYNEQFF.

This clone was found once. The V gene is TRBV5-4, the J gene TRBJ2-5; 11 nucleotides line up with TRBD1. Germline assignment: CDR1 SGHNT and CDR2 YYREEE (reference sequence). CDR3 size: 15 residues. V trimming: 1 base; J trimming: 4 bases; junction bases outside the gene matches: 3. CDR3 amino acids: CASSLSGQGGETQYF. CDR3 sequence (DNA): TGTGCCAGCAGCTTGTCGGGACAGGGGGGAGAGACCCAGTACTTC.

The V and J genes are TRBV28 and TRBJ2-1; 14 bases map to TRBD2. The germline V gene encodes CDR1 MDHEN and CDR2 SYDVKM. The CDR3 runs to 15 residues. The V gene end was trimmed by 6 bases and the J gene end by 10 bases; junction bases not matched to a gene: 8. CDR3 in amino acids: CASSYGTSGRHEQFF. The CDR3 region has the DNA TGTGCCAGCAGCTACGGGACTAGCGGGAGACACGAGCAGTTCTTC.

The gene calls are TRBV25-1 and TRBJ2-5; D perhaps matches TRBD2 (5 bases). The CDR3 has 13 residues. The germline V gene encodes CDR1 MGHDK and CDR2 SYGVNS. V was clipped by 1 base and J by 5 bases, with 8 bases between them. As DNA, the CDR3 is TGTGCCAGCAGTGAATGGCAGCGGGAGACCCAGTACTTC. It encodes CASSEWQRETQYF.

This sequence joins TRBV9 and TRBJ2-3, with D hard to call. Germline CDR1 is SGDLS and CDR2 is YYNGEE. V lost 7 bases and J 5 bases, leaving 11 bases between the germline ends. The CDR3 extends over 12 amino acids. In nucleotides, the CDR3 is TGTGCCAGCCCCTATCGTAAAGATACGCAGTATTTT. Its protein is CASPYRKDTQYF.

V usage is TRBV10-1 and J usage is TRBJ1-1; D remains unclear. Trimming cost V 0 bases and J 8 bases, with 7 bases left between them. Per the germline V gene, CDR1 is WNHNN and CDR2 is SYGVQD (reference sequence). The CDR3 loop spans 12 amino acids. The CDR3 sequence is CASSESGGEAFF. The CDR3 bases are TGCGCCAGCAGTGAGTCAGGAGGGGAAGCTTTCTTT.

The chain uses TRBV15 and TRBJ1-3, with D maybe TRBD1 (6 bases). CDR3 length: 16 residues. Germline V gene lookup returns CDR1 LNHNV and CDR2 YYDKDF (reference sequence). The V gene lost 0 bases and the J gene lost 2 bases, with 11 bases spanning the gap. The CDR3 bases are TGTGCCACCAGCAGAGAATGGCCAGGGGCTGGAAACACCATATATTTT. Protein sequence: CATSREWPGAGNTIYF.

The gene calls are TRBV4-3 and TRBJ2-7, with 8 bases that match TRBD1. Germline trimming cut 5 bases from V and 2 bases from J; bases unmatched to any gene: 5. This CDR3 is built from 14 residues. Germline CDR1 LGHNA, CDR2 YSLEER. CDR3 loop: CASSSYRGAYEQYF. CDR3 DNA: TGCGCCAGCAGCTCGTACAGGGGGGCCTACGAGCAGTACTTC.